This record concerns one TCR beta chain sequence. The data belong to a study of control samples from healthy donors and cancer patients. This CDR3 is 12 amino acids long. The V gene lost 4 bases and the J gene lost 10 bases, with 11 bases spanning the gap. The germline gives CDR1 SGHTA, CDR2 FQGNSA. Profiled with immunoSEQ multiplex PCR; TCRdb holds only in-frame clones, not every one. The data show 95,000 to 100,000 clones, 85% to 90% seen once. The clonotype was recovered from a man aged 30-40 years in good health. Sequences were obtained from blood. The chain is built from TRBV7-2 and TRBJ2-1, with no clear D. CDR3 in amino acids: CASSSRRAEQFF. CDR3 coding DNA: TGTGCCAGCAGCTCCCGCCGGGCCGAGCAGTTCTTC.